Shown below are 9 T cell receptor beta chains from a single sample sequenced in a study of blood T cells in healthy people across ages. The use of a sample-barcoded 5' primer and a J-beta primer mix characterized a second PCR of about 6 to 11 cycles. TCRdb processed the 5' RACE reads anew with MiXCR; each CDR3 protein has one entry. The sample shows more than 1,000,000 distinct CDR3 sequences, under 30% of them seen only once. The data were also submitted as part of a second study, on T cells of mothers and their children.

The source material was blood. Receptors were obtained from a girl aged 2-10 years in good health.

This clonotype was observed at least ten times. The chain couples TRBV29-1 to TRBJ2-7, with D tentatively TRBD2 (6 bases). This CDR3 contains 13 residues. V was trimmed by 6 bases and J by 0 bases, leaving 12 bases between them. The germline V gene has CDR1 SQVTM and CDR2 ANQGSEA. The CDR3 region has the DNA TGCAGCGTCCCTGGGACTTCCTCCTACGAGCAGTACTTC. It specifies CSVPGTSSYEQYF.

DNA of the CDR3: TGTGCCACCCAGCGGGGGAGCGCTAACTACGAGCAGTACTTC. Protein sequence: CATQRGSANYEQYF. The genes are TRBV2 and TRBJ2-5, with 8 nucleotides matching TRBD2. Matching the DNA end better, TRBJ2-7 makes the J call doubtful. Germline V gene data show CDR1 as SNHLY and CDR2 as FYNNEI. CDR3 length: 14 residues.

A few counts support this clonotype. The V and J genes are TRBV6-1 and TRBJ1-1, with a possible D match to TRBD1 (6 bases). Trimming removed 6 bases from V and 0 bases from J, with 11 bases in between. Germline CDR1 MNHNS, CDR2 SASEGT. The CDR3 length is 14 residues. CDR3 bases: TGTGCCAGCAGGATGACAGGTCTGAACACTGAAGCTTTCTTT. As protein: CASRMTGLNTEAFF.

The genes are TRBV10-3 and TRBJ1-2; no reliable D call. Germline V gene data show CDR1 as ENHRY and CDR2 as SYGVKD. Trimming pared 2 bases from V and 7 bases from J, leaving 14 bases between. CDR3 length: 14 residues. The CDR3, as DNA: TGTGCCATCAGTGAGGGTAGTGAAGAGGTTGGCTACACCTTC. Its translation: CAISEGSEEVGYTF.

The gene calls are TRBV29-1 and TRBJ2-1; the match to TRBD1 covers 7 bases. The last part of the DNA fits TRBJ2-5 better; the J call may be wrong. The CDR3 consists of 14 residues. From germline, CDR1 is SQVTM and CDR2 ANQGSEA. The CDR3 loop is CSVDTGAAGETQYF. In DNA form, the CDR3 reads TGCAGCGTTGATACAGGGGCAGCCGGAGAGACCCAGTACTTC.

V gene TRBV20-1 combines with J gene TRBJ2-1; D is unresolved. CDR3 length: 13 residues. CDR1 is DFQATT, CDR2 SNEGSKA, per germline (reference sequence). The V end was cut by 3 bases, the J end by 4 bases, with 10 bases between. CDR3 bases: TGCAGTGCTAGGTCCTCGCTGTACAATGAGCAGTTCTTC. It translates to CSARSSLYNEQFF.

This chain uses TRBV4-2 with TRBJ1-5; unclear D gene. CDR3 length: 14 residues. Trimming pared 0 bases from V and 6 bases from J, leaving 9 bases between. The germline gives CDR1 LGHNA, CDR2 YNFKEQ. The CDR3 spells CASSQERVGQPQHF. CDR3 nucleotide sequence: TGTGCCAGCAGCCAAGAAAGGGTAGGTCAGCCCCAGCATTTT.

This clonotype was detected ten times or more. V gene TRBV12-3 or TRBV12-4 combines with J gene TRBJ2-7; TRBD1 matches at 8 bases. Trimming cost V 6 bases and J 2 bases; bases outside gene matches: 9. This CDR3 is built from 15 residues. The DNA for the CDR3 is TGTGCCAGCAGCTCAACAGGGGGTCTTCCCTACGAGCAGTACTTC. Protein product: CASSSTGGLPYEQYF.

This clonotype was found a few times. One end of the junction fails to match germline, which may point to a read error. The V gene is TRBV29-1, the J gene TRBJ2-1, with D maybe TRBD2 (6 bases). The CDR3 length is 14 residues. The germline gives CDR1 SQVTM, CDR2 ANQGSEA. The DNA of the CDR3 is TGCAGCGTTGAGACGGGGGAACCAATCAATGAGCAGTTTTTC. Protein sequence: CSVETGEPINEQFF.